This T cell receptor beta chain was identified during a study of cytomegalovirus exposure and HLA in healthy donors (dated by TCRdb to between 2016 and 2019). General notes on the study: An earlier analysis of several hundred of the donors reported about 290 Gb of sequence data and 100 million to 140 million unique TCR beta sequences from some 180 million T cells. A later analysis re-analyzed previously published TCR beta repertoires from hundreds of donors and added high-resolution HLA genotyping to study TCR occurrence patterns. Of the approximately 400 genotyped donors, approximately 80% were placed in the genetic ancestry cluster associated with self-reported Caucasian donors. Several DR-DQ haplotypes were treated as single units for association and clustering because of strong linkage in the cohort. Donor age, sex, ethnicity and CMV serostatus were compiled together with the repertoire data. In a later genetic analysis, genome-wide SNP genotypes for about 55% of the 666 donors were used, and that subset was treated as a discovery cohort. The study aimed to test whether cataloging public T cell receptors could reveal signatures of past pathogen exposure. Roughly 300 gigabases of sequencing data and approximately 84 million unique TCR sequences were included in an early release covering roughly 600 HLA-typed donors. The T cell repertoires of under 700 subjects were profiled by immunosequencing and related to cytomegalovirus serostatus. The number of donors typed differed by locus, with roughly 629-640 for A, B, C, DRB1 and DQB1, roughly 520 for DQA1, approximately 570 for DPA1, and some 450 for DPB1. Every repertoire in the discovery cohort had been generated on one and the same sequencing platform. Rather than drawing on any new phenotypic data, the later analysis identified candidate immune exposures from TCR beta sequences and the way those sequences occurred across donors. In an earlier analysis of 500 to 650 of the donors, high-throughput TCR beta sequencing was used to judge whether each TCR beta V gene segment behaved as functional or pseudogenic. On average, approximately 250,000 unique TCR beta nucleotide sequences were sequenced per donor among 398 genotyped donors of the cohort, with 15% to 20% of those sequences being non-productive. In addition to the first cohort of roughly 700 subjects, a separate validation cohort of approximately 130 different subjects was used. HLA typing covered class I and class II loci at four-digit resolution. High-throughput TCR immunosequencing, statistical association of individual TCRs with disease status, and machine learning were combined to predict cytomegalovirus infection status. General study outcomes and caveats: In a later analysis, several top co-occurrence clusters were reported to appear linked to parvovirus B19, influenza, CMV and Epstein-Barr virus. When HLA alleles, especially DR and DQ, strongly co-occurred, TCR associations were difficult to assign to individual alleles. Because counts were too low, around 18 rarely observed V segments, including chromosome 9 orphons, were left out of the earlier analysis of about 500 of the donors. This cohort had only TCR beta chains sequenced, and the lack of alpha or paired-chain data limited which features could be detected. The presence/absence analyses assumed that sequencing depth was roughly uniform across donors, and that assumption may not be true. In a later analysis, HLA-associated TCR beta chains showed more clonal expansion and lower generation probabilities than non-associated chains that were equally common. Because HLA typing was missing for some donors at each locus, association tests included only the typed subset. According to a later analysis, most CMV-associated TCR beta chains appeared to be HLA-restricted, and the HLA associations seemed to be driven largely by CMV exposure. The 87-base-pair reads could not distinguish some IMGT-functional V segments, including TRBV6-2 and TRBV6-3, so those segments were excluded. According to a later genetic analysis, donors in an Asian-associated ancestry cluster had fewer N-insertions in productive TCRs than the approximately 700-donor mean. Specific HLA alleles were associated with 16,951 TCR beta sequences at a false discovery rate of 0.05 in a later analysis. The authors suggested that the approach could potentially be extended to other disease states and immunological phenotypes. The classifier was reported to diagnose cytomegalovirus status with high specificity and sensitivity in both the original and validation cohorts. A cluster of highly shared sequence variants was judged likely to be a technical artifact of the sequencing pipeline. A further reported finding was that TCR beta sequences accurately predicted the HLA-A and HLA-B alleles for most subjects in the first cohort. Immune exposure information for the cohort was limited to CMV serostatus. The study gave a list of some 150 TCR beta chains associated with cytomegalovirus. While some public TCRs were present in many individuals, most TCR sequences turned up only very rarely across donors. Correlated functional status among segregating V segments might reflect linkage disequilibrium, but an unknown experimental factor could not be ruled out. In an earlier analysis of around 500 of the donors, most TCR beta V segments appeared in productive rearrangements about 90% or about 30% of the time, broadly matching IMGT annotations. In vitro tests confirmed that a few of the cytomegalovirus-associated TCR beta chains recognize cytomegalovirus antigens. According to a later analysis, TCR association rates differed among HLA loci, with DRB1 alleles showing the most associated TCRs and HLA-C alleles showing the fewest. An association between a missense DCLRE1C variant and V-gene and J-gene trimming of TCR beta chains was found in a later genetic analysis and replicated in an independent cohort.

As for this clone: There is no known antigen for this receptor.

In total, over 600 healthy bone marrow donors made up the cohort. At the time of sampling, all cohort members were nominally healthy, though unrecorded immune exposures were likely present. The donor was CMV seronegative and was included in the group of around 320 seronegative cohort members. Each donor provided a peripheral blood sample, and peripheral blood mononuclear cells were used for TCR beta sequencing. Genomic DNA extraction from the blood cell samples was performed with the Qiagen DNeasy Blood Extraction Kit. The CDR3 sequence holds 14 residues, the cysteine and phenylalanine included. The CDR3 DNA has 42 bases and is translated from base 1. V is reduced by 0 bases and J by 0 bases, leaving a spacing of 5 bases between them. The germline V gene provides CDR1 MDHEN and CDR2 SYDVKM. The method was the immunoSEQ multiplex PCR assay. The multiplex PCR relied on a mix of 60 forward primers for TCR Vbeta segments and 13 reverse primers for TCR Jbeta segments. The CDR3 region of rearranged TCR beta genes was amplified from genomic DNA by a multiplex PCR assay. Amplified TCR beta libraries were sequenced as 87-base-pair reads on the Illumina HiSeq System. The study's own analysis went as follows. In a later analysis, tens of millions of unique TCR beta chains were counted across the 500 to 700 repertoires, and approximately 11 million of these chains were shared by at least two donors. A nearest-neighbor algorithm error-corrected the raw reads and collapsed the reads into unique sequences, merging closely related sequences to remove PCR and sequencing errors. CDR3 sequences were aligned to IMGT reference sequences to assign V, D and J gene segments. For a sequence to be retained, a match of at least six nucleotides was required to both a V gene segment and a J gene segment. A rearrangement counted as productive if the CDR3 had no stop codons and remained in frame with V and J, and every other rearrangement counted as non-productive. CDR3 was defined by IMGT convention, running from the second conserved V-encoded cysteine to the conserved J-encoded phenylalanine. The earlier analysis of about 610 of the donors excluded any sequence lacking an unambiguous match to a single V gene segment. An earlier analysis of a few hundred of the donors classified V segments as functional when productive rearrangements were above 56.7% and as segregating when the standard deviation between donors was above 5%. To diagnose cytomegalovirus status from the catalog of TCR beta chain sequences, a statistical classification framework was built. A later analysis assigned V and J genes by comparing TCR nucleotide sequences with IMGT/GENE-DB human TR gene sequences. A later analysis assigned CDR3 sequences and most-parsimonious VDJ recombination scenarios with the TCRdist pipeline. In a later analysis, each TCR beta chain was defined by its CDR3 amino acid sequence together with its V-gene family, and reads lacking a unique V-gene family were excluded. To address suspected cross-contamination and a sequencing artifact, a later analysis removed 550 to 750 highly shared, low-generation-probability nucleotide sequences. A later analysis calculated a clonal expansion index for each public chain from normalized within-repertoire ranks of inferred template counts. Generation probabilities in a later analysis came from a VDJ recombination model fitted to out-of-frame rearrangements, and those results were checked against IGoR. Hypergeometric tests were used in a later analysis to score TCR-TCR, TCR-HLA and TCR-CMV co-occurrence, with a repertoire-size bias correction applied to the TCR pairs. False discovery rates were estimated in a later analysis by permuting HLA or CMV assignments 20 times. In a later analysis, co-occurring TCRs were grouped using DBSCAN, and TCRdist sequence similarity was added for clustering within HLA-allele-positive subsets. Co-occurrence clustering excluded repertoires with fewer than 30,000 or more than 120,000 public chains, plus five with anomalous nucleotide sharing. TCRdb took over this immuneACCESS table, retaining in-frame rearrangements with V and J assigned. Such tables are incomplete; in checked studies, under half of the missing clones stem from an unresolved V gene, and the remainder is unexplained. From that table come the V and J calls and clone size; the DNA was used to work out D and trimming. Per the sample table, the count is 130,000 or so clones. Roughly 1.5% of the sample goes to the ten largest clones.

The material sequenced was PBMCs. In this chain, TRBV28 is recombined with TRBJ1-2; 5 matching bases give a weak D call of TRBD1. The sequence derives from a woman in her thirties or forties in good health and CMV-seronegative. The DNA sequence follows: TGTGCCAGCAGTTTATGGGGGCCTAACTATGGCTACACCTTC. The resulting protein is CASSLWGPNYGYTF.